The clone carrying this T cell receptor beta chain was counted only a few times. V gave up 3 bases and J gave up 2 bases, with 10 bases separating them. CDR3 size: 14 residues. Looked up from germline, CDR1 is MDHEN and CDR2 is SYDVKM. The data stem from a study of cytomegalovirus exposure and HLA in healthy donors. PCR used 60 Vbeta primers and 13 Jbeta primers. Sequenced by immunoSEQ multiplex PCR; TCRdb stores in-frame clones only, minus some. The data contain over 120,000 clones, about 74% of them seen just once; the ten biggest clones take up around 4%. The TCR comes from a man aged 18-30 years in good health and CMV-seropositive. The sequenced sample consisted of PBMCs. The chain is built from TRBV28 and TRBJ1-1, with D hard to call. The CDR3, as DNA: TGTGCCAGCAGTTTGGTGAGGGCTAACACTGAAGCTTTCTTT. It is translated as CASSLVRANTEAFF.